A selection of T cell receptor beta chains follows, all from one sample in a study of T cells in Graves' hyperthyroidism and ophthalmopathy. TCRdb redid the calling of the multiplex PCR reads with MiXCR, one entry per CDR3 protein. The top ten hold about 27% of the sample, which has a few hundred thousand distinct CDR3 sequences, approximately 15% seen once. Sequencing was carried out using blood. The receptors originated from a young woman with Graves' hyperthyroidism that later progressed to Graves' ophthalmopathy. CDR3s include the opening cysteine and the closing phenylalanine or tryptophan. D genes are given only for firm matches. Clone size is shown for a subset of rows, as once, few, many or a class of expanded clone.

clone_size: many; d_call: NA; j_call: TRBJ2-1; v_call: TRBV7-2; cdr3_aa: CASSVEDRHNEQFF; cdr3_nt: TGTGCCAGCAGCGTGGAGGACAGACACAATGAGCAGTTCTTC
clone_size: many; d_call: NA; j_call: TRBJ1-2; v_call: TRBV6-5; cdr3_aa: CASSYQAGLWYGYTF; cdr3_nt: TGTGCCAGCAGTTACCAGGCAGGTCTGTGGTATGGCTACACCTTC
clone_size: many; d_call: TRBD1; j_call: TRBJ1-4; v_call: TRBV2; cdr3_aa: CAARGDSGGKLFF; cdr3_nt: TGTGCCGCCAGGGGGGACAGCGGGGGAAAACTGTTTTTT
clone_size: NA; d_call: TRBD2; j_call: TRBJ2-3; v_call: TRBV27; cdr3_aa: CASSWTSGRATDTQYF; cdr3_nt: TGTGCCAGCAGTTGGACTAGCGGGAGGGCCACAGATACGCAGTATTTT
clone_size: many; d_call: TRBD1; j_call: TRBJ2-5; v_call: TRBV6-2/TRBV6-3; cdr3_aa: CASSYEGQVTETQYF; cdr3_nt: TGTGCCAGCAGTTACGAAGGACAGGTCACGGAGACCCAGTACTTC
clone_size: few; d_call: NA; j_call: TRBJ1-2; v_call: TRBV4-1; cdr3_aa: CASSRGDFNYGYTF; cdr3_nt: TGCGCCAGCAGCCGGGGAGACTTTAACTATGGCTACACCTTC
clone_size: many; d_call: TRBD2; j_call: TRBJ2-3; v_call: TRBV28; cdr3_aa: CASRPTLWTSGKADTQYF; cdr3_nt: TGTGCCAGCAGACCAACCCTGTGGACTAGCGGGAAAGCAGATACGCAGTATTTT
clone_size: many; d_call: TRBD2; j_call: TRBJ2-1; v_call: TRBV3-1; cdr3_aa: CASSHTTAGEVYNEQFF; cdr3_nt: TGTGCCAGCAGTCACACCACGGCGGGAGAGGTCTACAATGAGCAGTTCTTC
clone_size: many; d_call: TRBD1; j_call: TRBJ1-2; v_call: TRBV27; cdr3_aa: CASSLQGADGYTF; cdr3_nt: TGTGCCAGCAGTCTACAGGGGGCGGATGGCTACACCTTC
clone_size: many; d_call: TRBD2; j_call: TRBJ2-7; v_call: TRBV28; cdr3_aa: CASTKPGGASGEYEQYF; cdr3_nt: TGTGCCAGCACCAAACCCGGCGGGGCTAGCGGGGAATACGAGCAGTACTTC
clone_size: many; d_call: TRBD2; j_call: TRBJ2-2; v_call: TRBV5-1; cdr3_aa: CASSLVSGSGTGELFF; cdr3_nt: TGCGCCAGCAGCTTGGTTAGCGGGAGCGGAACCGGGGAGCTGTTTTTT
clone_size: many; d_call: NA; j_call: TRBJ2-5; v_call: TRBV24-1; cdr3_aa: CATSGGLQETQYF; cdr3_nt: TGTGCCACTTCCGGGGGCCTGCAAGAGACCCAGTACTTC
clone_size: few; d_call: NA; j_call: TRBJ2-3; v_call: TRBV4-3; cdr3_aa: CASSTDYTDTQYF; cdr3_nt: TGCGCCAGCAGCACAGACTACACAGATACGCAGTATTTT
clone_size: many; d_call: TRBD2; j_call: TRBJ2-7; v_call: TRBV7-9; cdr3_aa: CASSSQQLAGSSYEQYF; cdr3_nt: TGTGCCAGCAGCTCACAGCAACTAGCGGGGAGCTCCTACGAGCAGTACTTC
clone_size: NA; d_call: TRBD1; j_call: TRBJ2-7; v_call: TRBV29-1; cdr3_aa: CSVLTHRGNEQYF; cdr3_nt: TGCAGCGTGCTCACCCACAGGGGAAACGAGCAGTACTTC
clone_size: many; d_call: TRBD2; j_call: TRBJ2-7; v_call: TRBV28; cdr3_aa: CASLTSGSSYEQYF; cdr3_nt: TGTGCCAGCCTAACTAGCGGTAGCTCCTACGAGCAGTACTTC
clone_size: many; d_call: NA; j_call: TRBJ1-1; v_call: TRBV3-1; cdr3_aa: CASSPHREGREAFF; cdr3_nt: TGTGCCAGCAGCCCCCACCGGGAGGGCAGAGAGGCTTTCTTT
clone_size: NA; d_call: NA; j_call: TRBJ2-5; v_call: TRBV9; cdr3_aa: CASSAGGAGGLRVKNQETQYF; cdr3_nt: TGTGCCAGCAGCGCAGGAGGAGCAGGGGGGCTTCGGGTTAAGAACCAAGAGACCCAGTACTTC
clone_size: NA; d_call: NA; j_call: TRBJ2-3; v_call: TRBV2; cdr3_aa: CASVSGTASTDTQYF; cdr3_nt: TGTGCCAGCGTTTCGGGTACGGCTAGCACAGATACGCAGTATTTT
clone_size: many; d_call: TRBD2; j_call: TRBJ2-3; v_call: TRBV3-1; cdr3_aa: CASSQDWLAGADTQYF; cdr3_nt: TGTGCCAGCAGCCAAGACTGGCTAGCGGGAGCGGATACGCAGTATTTT
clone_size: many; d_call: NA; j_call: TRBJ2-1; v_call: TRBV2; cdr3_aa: CASSVSGKSYNEQFF; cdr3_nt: TGTGCCAGCAGTGTTTCGGGGAAGTCCTACAATGAGCAGTTCTTC
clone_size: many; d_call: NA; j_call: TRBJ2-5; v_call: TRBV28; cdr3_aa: CASSLARNAQETQYF; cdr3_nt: TGTGCCAGCAGTCTGGCACGGAACGCCCAAGAGACCCAGTACTTC
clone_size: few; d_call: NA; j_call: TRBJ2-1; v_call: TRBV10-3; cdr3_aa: CAIKPSDYNEQFF; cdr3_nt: TGTGCCATCAAGCCCAGTGACTACAATGAGCAGTTCTTC
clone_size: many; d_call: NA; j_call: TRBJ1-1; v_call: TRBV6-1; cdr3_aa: CASSEYLAQGYKPMNTEAFF; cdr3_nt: TGTGCCAGCAGTGAATACCTGGCACAGGGTTATAAACCTATGAACACTGAAGCTTTCTTT